This T cell receptor (beta chain) emerged from a study of T-cell reconstitution after alpha-beta-depleted transplantation in children. Study conclusions and caveats: From newly produced T cells came most of the T-cell counts and diversity one year after transplant. By about two months after transplant, alpha-beta T cells reportedly arose from several hundred graft clones that had expanded. The high TCRbeta diversity at day 60 in some patients came from surviving recipient T cells and thymic progenitors.

Comment on this clonotype: Its target is not known.

Using unique molecular identifiers, the investigators prepared the TCRbeta library. TCRdb redid the calling of the PCR reads with MiXCR, one entry per CDR3 protein. The sample has approximately 130,000 distinct CDR3 sequences; about 9.9% are singletons. The specimen comprised PBMCs, mostly from graft donor cells, sampled 180 days after TCRalphabeta/CD19-depleted stem cell transplant. This sequence was found in a girl less than two years old who had a stem cell transplant for combined immunodeficiency, so the T cells may come from the graft donor.

CDR3 DNA: TGTGCCAGCAGCTTAGTAAGTATGAACACTGAAGCTTTCTTT. Translation: CASSLVSMNTEAFF. The chain employs TRBV11-1 and TRBJ1-1, with D unresolved. Trimming took 1 base from V and 0 from J, leaving 6 bases between them. This CDR3 comprises 14 residues. The germline V gene encodes CDR1 SGHAT and CDR2 FQDESV (reference sequence).